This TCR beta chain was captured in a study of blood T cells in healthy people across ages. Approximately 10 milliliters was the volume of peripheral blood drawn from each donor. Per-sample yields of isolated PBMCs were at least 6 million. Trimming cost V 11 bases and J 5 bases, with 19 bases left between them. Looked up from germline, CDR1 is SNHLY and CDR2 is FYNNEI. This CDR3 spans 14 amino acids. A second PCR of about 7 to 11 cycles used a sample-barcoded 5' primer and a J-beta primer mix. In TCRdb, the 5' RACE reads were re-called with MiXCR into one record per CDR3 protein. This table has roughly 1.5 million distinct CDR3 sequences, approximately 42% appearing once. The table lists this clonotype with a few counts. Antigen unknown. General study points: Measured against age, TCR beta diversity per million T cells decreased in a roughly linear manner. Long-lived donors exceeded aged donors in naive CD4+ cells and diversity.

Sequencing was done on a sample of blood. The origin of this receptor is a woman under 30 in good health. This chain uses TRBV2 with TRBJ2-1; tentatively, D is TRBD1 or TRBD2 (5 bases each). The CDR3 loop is CAGMGVGWDNEQFF. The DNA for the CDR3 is TGTGCCGGGATGGGGGTAGGGTGGGACAATGAGCAGTTCTTC.